What follows are 21 T cell receptor beta chains derived from one specimen sequenced in a study of T cell responses to AZD1222 COVID-19 vaccine. Some clones are missing from TCRdb's copy, which holds only in-frame ones; the method was immunoSEQ multiplex PCR. The sample gives around 80,000 clones, over 90% of which show up once; around 4.9% is in the top ten. The sequences come from peripheral blood, collected on day 0 of AZD1222 vaccination. The source of these receptors is an adult in good health.

This chain links TRBV6-5 with TRBJ2-5; D remains unclear. The V gene lost 8 bases and the J gene lost 5 bases, with 9 bases spanning the gap. From germline, CDR1 is MNHEY and CDR2 SVGAGI. This CDR3 is 11 amino acids long. This chain's CDR3 is CASRQGETQYF. In nucleotides, the CDR3 is TGTGCCAGCCGACAAGGGGAGACCCAGTACTTC.

The gene calls are TRBV5-1 and TRBJ2-3; 9 nucleotides align to TRBD2. J lost 4 bases, V lost 0 bases, and 6 bases had no gene match. This CDR3 contains 16 residues. Looked up from germline, CDR1 is SGHRS and CDR2 is YFSETQ. This chain's CDR3 is CASSLGGGGAPDTQYF. The CDR3 nucleotides are TGCGCCAGCAGCTTGGGCGGCGGGGGGGCCCCAGATACGCAGTATTTT.

The rearrangement uses TRBV29-1 and TRBJ2-1, with 9 bases that match TRBD1. CDR3 length: 15 residues. The V segment lost 2 bases and the J segment 8 bases; nucleotides outside the gene matches: 10. CDR1 is SQVTM, CDR2 ANQGSEA, per germline. CDR3 coding DNA: TGCAGCGTTGAACCCCGGGACAGGGATGACTATGAGCAGTTCTTC. Its protein product is CSVEPRDRDDYEQFF.

The CDR3 coding sequence is TGCGCCAGCAGCGCCGGGACTAAACAAGAGACCCAGTACTTC. Translated, it gives CASSAGTKQETQYF. The chain uses TRBV10-1 and TRBJ2-5; 7 bases fit TRBD2. The CDR3 sequence is 14 residues long. With 6 bases clipped from V and 2 bases from J, the junction kept 6 bases outside the gene matches. Germline-derived CDR1 and CDR2 are WNHNN and SYGVQD (reference sequence).

The rearrangement joins TRBV19 to TRBJ1-5; D may be TRBD1 (5 bases). The CDR3 covers 16 residues. Trimming took 1 base from V and 5 from J, leaving 15 bases between them. Germline CDR1 LNHDA, CDR2 SQIVND (reference sequence). The CDR3 nucleotides are TGTGCCAGTAGTATAGCCCGGGGCAGAGAAGATCAGCCCCAGCATTTT. It encodes CASSIARGREDQPQHF.

This chain's CDR3 is CASSLGEGNTIYF. In nucleotides, the CDR3 is TGCGCCAGCAGCTTGGGGGAGGGAAACACCATATATTTT. This chain connects TRBV5-1 to TRBJ1-3, with D uncertain. The germline CDR1 and CDR2 sequences are SGHRS and YFSETQ. V was cut by 0 bases and J by 4 bases, with 5 bases left in between. This CDR3 is built from 13 residues.

This clone turned up a few times. The V call is TRBV6-5, the J call TRBJ1-1, with 7 nucleotides matching TRBD1. J was trimmed by 1 base and V by 5 bases; bases with no gene match: 4. CDR3 length: 14 residues. From germline, CDR1 is MNHEY and CDR2 SVGAGI. This CDR3 is CASSTHRGNTEAFF. The CDR3 DNA reads as TGTGCCAGCAGTACCCACAGGGGGAACACTGAAGCTTTCTTT.

The chain has TRBV29-1 and TRBJ1-1; weak D call: TRBD1 (5 bases). V lost 3 bases, J lost 3 bases, and 8 bases lay in between. The CDR3 covers 12 residues. Germline V gene data show CDR1 as SQVTM and CDR2 as ANQGSEA. The CDR3 sequence is CSVEGGDTEAFF. CDR3 bases: TGCAGCGTTGAGGGAGGGGACACTGAAGCTTTCTTT.

The rearrangement joins TRBV28 to TRBJ1-1; D is uncertain. V dropped 8 bases and J dropped 4 bases, with 8 bases sitting between them. CDR1 is MDHEN and CDR2 is SYDVKM in the germline V gene. This CDR3 is 11 amino acids long. CDR3 nucleotide sequence: TGTGCCAGCGGCCAGATCACTGAAGCTTTCTTT. Translating it yields CASGQITEAFF.

J is TRBJ1-1 and V is TRBV28, with D perhaps matching TRBD1 (5 bases). Germline V gives CDR1 MDHEN, CDR2 SYDVKM. CDR3 length: 14 residues. The V and J ends lost 2 bases and 8 bases respectively, with 15 bases between them. In nucleotides, the CDR3 is TGTGCCAGCAGTTTAATCGGGACTGAAAAGGAAGCTTTCTTT. It translates to CASSLIGTEKEAFF.

The chain employs TRBV18 and TRBJ2-7; 9 bases match TRBD1. This CDR3 region has 15 residues. The germline V gene encodes CDR1 KGHSH and CDR2 LQKENI. V lost 6 bases to trimming and J lost 5 bases; unmatched junction nucleotides: 11. CDR3 sequence: CASSPRGTGFHEQYF. CDR3 DNA: TGTGCCAGCTCCCCCAGAGGGACAGGGTTCCACGAGCAGTACTTC.

CDR3 DNA sequence: TGTGCCAGCAGTACCGGGACAAAATATGGCTACACCTTC. As protein: CASSTGTKYGYTF. V and J are TRBV6-5 and TRBJ1-2; maybe TRBD1 (6 bases). Germline CDR1 reads MNHEY; CDR2 reads SVGAGI. The CDR3 runs to 13 residues. The V end was cut by 5 bases, the J end by 5 bases, with 12 bases between.

V is TRBV7-9 and J is TRBJ1-4, with D tentatively TRBD1 (6 bases). This CDR3 region has 15 residues. The V gene lost 5 bases and the J gene lost 4 bases, with 14 bases spanning the gap. Germline values: CDR1 SEHNR, CDR2 FQNEAQ (reference sequence). Written as DNA, the CDR3 is TGTGCCAGCAGCCAGCCCCGAGGGGGTAATGAAAAACTGTTTTTT. Its protein product is CASSQPRGGNEKLFF. Full variable domain (outside the CDR3, taken from reference TRBV7-9 and TRBJ1-4): DTGVSQNPRHKITKRGQNVTFRCDPISEHNRLYWYRQTLGQGPEFLTYFQNEAQLEKSRLLSDRFSAERPKGSFSTLEIQRTEQGDSAMYLCASSQPRGGNEKLFFGSGTQLSVL.

This chain uses TRBV7-8 with TRBJ1-1; D perhaps matches TRBD1 (6 bases). This CDR3 is built from 15 residues. Germline V gene data show CDR1 as SGHVS and CDR2 as FQNEAQ. V was clipped by 4 bases and J by 3 bases, with 15 bases between them. The CDR3 here is CASSSLGQEYTEAFF. For the CDR3, the DNA is TGTGCCAGCAGCTCCCTGGGACAAGAGTACACTGAAGCTTTCTTT.

The rearrangement joins TRBV9 to TRBJ2-5; 8 bases fit TRBD2. This CDR3 has 13 amino acids. Germline V gene sequence: CDR1 SGDLS, CDR2 YYNGEE. V shed 0 bases and J 5 bases; nucleotides not matched to a gene: 0. The CDR3 loop is CASSVGLAETQYF. CDR3 nucleotides: TGTGCCAGCAGCGTAGGACTAGCGGAGACCCAGTACTTC.

The chain employs TRBV5-4 and TRBJ2-3, with 10 positions matching TRBD2. V was clipped by 2 bases and J by 1 base; unmatched bases: 4. This CDR3 has 16 residues. Germline loops: CDR1 SGHNT, CDR2 YYREEE (reference sequence). CDR3 protein: CASSLGLAGGTDTQYF. Here the CDR3 DNA reads TGTGCCAGCAGCTTAGGTCTAGCGGGGGGCACAGATACGCAGTATTTT.

The chain uses TRBV7-3 and TRBJ2-7, with 10 positions matching TRBD1. CDR1 SGHTA and CDR2 FQGTGA come from the germline V gene. V gave up 5 bases and J gave up 3 bases; unmatched junction bases: 4. The CDR3 is made up of 14 amino acids. The CDR3 sequence: CASSPGQGNYEQYF. In DNA form, the CDR3 reads TGTGCCAGCAGCCCGGGACAGGGGAACTACGAGCAGTACTTC.

V gene TRBV7-9 combines with J gene TRBJ2-3; possible D gene TRBD2, 7 bases. The CDR3 runs 15 residues. The V and J ends lost 5 bases and 4 bases respectively, with 16 bases between them. In germline, CDR1 is SEHNR, CDR2 FQNEAQ (reference sequence). CDR3 residues: CASSIGGGAADTQYF. The CDR3 DNA follows: TGTGCCAGCAGCATCGGAGGGGGGGCTGCAGATACGCAGTATTTT.

The chain links TRBV5-6 to TRBJ1-5, with 10 bases that match TRBD1. Per germline, CDR1 SGHDT and CDR2 YYEEEE. With V trimmed by 2 bases and J by 3 bases, 8 bases remained unmatched. This CDR3 has 17 amino acids. The CDR3 protein is CASSLQPGTGVNQPQHF. The DNA for the CDR3 is TGTGCCAGCAGCTTACAGCCCGGGACAGGGGTCAATCAGCCCCAGCATTTT. The full variable domain, rest sourced from reference TRBV5-6 and TRBJ1-5, is DAGVTQSPTHLIKTRGQQVTLRCSPKSGHDTVSWYQQALGQGPQFIFQYYEEEERQRGNFPDRFSGHQFPNYSSELNVNALLLGDSALYLCASSLQPGTGVNQPQHFGDGTRLSIL.

The V gene is TRBV5-1, the J gene TRBJ2-3; D remains unclear. This CDR3 comprises 14 residues. Trimming stripped 5 bases from V and 1 base from J, with 11 bases between. CDR1 and CDR2 from the germline V gene are SGHRS and YFSETQ. In nucleotides, the CDR3 is TGCGCCAGCAGATCGGTGGCGGGCACAGATACGCAGTATTTT. Protein sequence: CASRSVAGTDTQYF.

The V gene is TRBV11-2, the J gene TRBJ2-3; D ambiguous. V lost 5 bases to trimming and J lost 0 bases, with 12 bases between them. The V gene's germline CDR1 is SGHAT and CDR2 FQNNGV. The CDR3 spans 15 residues. The CDR3 here is CASSVPRGSTDTQYF. The CDR3 bases are TGTGCCAGCAGCGTCCCCCGTGGTAGCACAGATACGCAGTATTTT.